These 5 T cell receptor beta chains originate from one sample sequenced in a study of CD4 T cells in relation to SARS-CoV-2 and coronaviruses. The protocol was immunoSEQ multiplex PCR, while the TCRdb copy is restricted to in-frame clones and leaves out a portion. The sample has about 36,000 clones, under 85% seen once. Their antigen targets remain unknown. What was sequenced was memory CD4+ T cells from PBMCs, cultured in vitro. The origin of the receptors is an adult with COVID-19.

The chain joins TRBV21-1 to TRBJ2-1; the table names TRBD2, a call not compared with the DNA. TRBV21-1 is tagged as a pseudogene. This CDR3 region has 18 residues. DNA of the CDR3: TGTGCCAGCAGCCCTCAGAGGGAGGGGCTTTCACGCGGGACCCACCCGTTCTTC. Protein sequence: CASSPQREGLSRGTHPFF.

The DNA of the CDR3 is TGTGCCAGTATAGGAGTGTGGAATCAGCCCCAGCATTTT. It encodes CASIGVWNQPQHF. V is TRBV28 and J is TRBJ1-5; D is uncertain. V was pared by 9 bases and J by 4 bases, with 13 bases between. Germline V gene data show CDR1 as MDHEN and CDR2 as SYDVKM. The CDR3 contains 13 residues.

The gene calls are TRBV6-5 and TRBJ2-3; D tentatively fits TRBD1 or TRBD2 (5 bases each). CDR1 is MNHEY, CDR2 SVGAGI, per germline. CDR3 length equals 13 residues. Trimming stripped 8 bases from V and 6 bases from J, with 15 bases between. CDR3 sequence (DNA): TGTGCCAGCCTCGGGACGGTCCGTGATACGCAGTATTTT. Its translation is CASLGTVRDTQYF.

About this clone: One end of the junction does not line up with germline, which may come from a read error. The chain joins TRBV7-7 to TRBJ2-7, with 8 bases lining up with TRBD1. Per germline, CDR1 SSHAT and CDR2 FNYEAQ (reference sequence). The length of the CDR3 is 15 residues. CDR3 region: CASSPGPDRVYEQYF. CDR3 nucleotide sequence: TGTGCTAGCAGCCCCGGACCGGACAGGGTCTACGAGCAGTACTTC.

The V gene is TRBV2, the J gene TRBJ1-5, with no clear D. The germline V gene has CDR1 SNHLY and CDR2 FYNNEI. The CDR3 length is 14 residues. Between the trimmed V and J ends, which lost 5 bases and 1 base, there was a span of 9 bases. The CDR3 DNA follows: TGTGCCAGCAGTCGTACCAAGAGCAATCAGCCCCAGCATTTT. Translated: CASSRTKSNQPQHF.